The entry below describes one T cell receptor (beta chain). Its antigen is unidentified. It was by quantitative 5'-RACE with molecular barcodes that TCR beta libraries were made. Via MiXCR, TCRdb re-called the 5' RACE reads, giving one row per CDR3 protein. In the table there are 750,000 to 850,000 distinct CDR3 sequences, 12% of which are singletons. The data are from a study of CD8 T cells in ankylosing spondylitis. Regarding the study as a whole: Several highly homologous variants formed a TCR beta motif that appeared characteristic of ankylosing spondylitis blood.

The clonotype comes from a male donor with ankylosing spondylitis. Material for sequencing was blood, either unsorted or a sorted T cell fraction (not recorded which).

This CDR3 is CAISALQFTEAFF. DNA of the CDR3: TGTGCCATCAGTGCGCTACAGTTCACTGAAGCTTTCTTT. The V gene is TRBV10-3, the J gene TRBJ1-1, with D hard to call. Germline V gene sequence: CDR1 ENHRY, CDR2 SYGVKD. V lost 4 bases and J lost 4, with 10 bases in between. The CDR3 has 13 amino acids.